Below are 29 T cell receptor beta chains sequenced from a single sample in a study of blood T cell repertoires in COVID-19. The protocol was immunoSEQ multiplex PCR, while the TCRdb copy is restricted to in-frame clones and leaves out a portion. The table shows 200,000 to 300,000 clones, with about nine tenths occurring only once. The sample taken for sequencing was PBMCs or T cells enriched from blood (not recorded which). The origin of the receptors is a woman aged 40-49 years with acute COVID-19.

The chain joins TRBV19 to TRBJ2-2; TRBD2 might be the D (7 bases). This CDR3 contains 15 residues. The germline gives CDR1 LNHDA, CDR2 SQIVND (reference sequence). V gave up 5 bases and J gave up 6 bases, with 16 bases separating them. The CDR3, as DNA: TGTGCCAGTAGTCTCTCCACAGGGAGGGCCGGGGAGCTGTTTTTT. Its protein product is CASSLSTGRAGELFF.

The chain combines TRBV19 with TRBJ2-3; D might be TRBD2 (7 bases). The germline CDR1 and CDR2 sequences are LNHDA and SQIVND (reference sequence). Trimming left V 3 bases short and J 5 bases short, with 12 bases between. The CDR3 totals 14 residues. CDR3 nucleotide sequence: TGTGCCAGTAGTATGGGGGGGGCCGTAGATACGCAGTATTTT. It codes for CASSMGGAVDTQYF.

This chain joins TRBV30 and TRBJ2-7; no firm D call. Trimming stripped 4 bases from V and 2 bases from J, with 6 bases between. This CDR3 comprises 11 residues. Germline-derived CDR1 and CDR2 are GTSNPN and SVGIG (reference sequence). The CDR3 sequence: CAWTSAYEQYF. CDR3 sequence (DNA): TGTGCCTGGACTTCAGCCTACGAGCAGTACTTC.

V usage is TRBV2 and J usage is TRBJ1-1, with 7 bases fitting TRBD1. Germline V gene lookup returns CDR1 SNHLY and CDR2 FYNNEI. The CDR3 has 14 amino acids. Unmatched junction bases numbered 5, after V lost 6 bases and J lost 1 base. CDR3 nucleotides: TGTGCCAGCAGCCGACAGGGAGGGAACACTGAAGCTTTCTTT. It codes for CASSRQGGNTEAFF.

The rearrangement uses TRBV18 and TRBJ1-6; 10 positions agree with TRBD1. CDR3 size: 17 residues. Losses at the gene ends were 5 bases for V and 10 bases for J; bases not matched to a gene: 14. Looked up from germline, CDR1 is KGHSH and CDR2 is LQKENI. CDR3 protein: CASSLQKGQGRRSPLHF. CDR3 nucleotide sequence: TGTGCCAGCTCATTACAGAAGGGACAGGGGAGGAGGTCACCCCTCCACTTT.

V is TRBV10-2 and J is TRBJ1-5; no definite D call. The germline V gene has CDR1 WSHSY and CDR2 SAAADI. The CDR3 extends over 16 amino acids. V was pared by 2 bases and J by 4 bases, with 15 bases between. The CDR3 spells CASSEGPQTLNQPQHF. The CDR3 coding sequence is TGCGCCAGCAGTGAGGGTCCACAAACCCTTAATCAGCCCCAGCATTTT.

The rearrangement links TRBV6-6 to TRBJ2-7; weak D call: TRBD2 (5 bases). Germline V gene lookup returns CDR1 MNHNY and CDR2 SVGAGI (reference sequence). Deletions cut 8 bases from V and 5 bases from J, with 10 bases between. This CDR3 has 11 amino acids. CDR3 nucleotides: TGTGCCAGCTCACCGAGGGACGAGCAGTACTTC. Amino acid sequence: CASSPRDEQYF.

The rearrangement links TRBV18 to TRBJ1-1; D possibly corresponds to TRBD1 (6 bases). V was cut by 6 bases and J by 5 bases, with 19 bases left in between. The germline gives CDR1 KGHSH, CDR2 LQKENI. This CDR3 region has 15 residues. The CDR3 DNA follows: TGTGCCAGCTCCCCCTCGGGGGGGCCGGGGACTGAAGCTTTCTTT. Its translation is CASSPSGGPGTEAFF.

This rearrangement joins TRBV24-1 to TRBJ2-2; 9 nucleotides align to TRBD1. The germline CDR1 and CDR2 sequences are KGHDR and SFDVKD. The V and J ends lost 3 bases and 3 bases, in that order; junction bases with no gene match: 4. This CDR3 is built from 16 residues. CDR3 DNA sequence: TGTGCCACCAGTGATACCCGACAGGGGGACACCGGGGAGCTGTTTTTT. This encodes CATSDTRQGDTGELFF.

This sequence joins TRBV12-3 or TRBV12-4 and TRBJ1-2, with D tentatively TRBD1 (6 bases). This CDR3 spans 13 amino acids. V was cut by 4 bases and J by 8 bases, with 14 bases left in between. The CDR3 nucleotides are TGTGCCAGCAGTTCCGGCAGGGGCTTCGGCTACACCTTC. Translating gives CASSSGRGFGYTF.

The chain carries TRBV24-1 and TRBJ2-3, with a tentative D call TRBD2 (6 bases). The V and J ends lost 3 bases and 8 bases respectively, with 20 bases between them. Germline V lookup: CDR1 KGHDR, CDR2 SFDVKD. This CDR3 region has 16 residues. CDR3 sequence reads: CATSDNGEVQWSTQYF. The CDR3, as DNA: TGTGCCACCAGTGATAATGGGGAGGTGCAGTGGAGTACGCAGTATTTT.

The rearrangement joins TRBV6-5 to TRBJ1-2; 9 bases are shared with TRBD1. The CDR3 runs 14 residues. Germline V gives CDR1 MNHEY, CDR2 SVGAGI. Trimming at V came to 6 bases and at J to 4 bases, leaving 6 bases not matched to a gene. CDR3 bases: TGTGCCAGCAGAAGGACAGGGGAATCCTATGGCTACACCTTC. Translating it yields CASRRTGESYGYTF.

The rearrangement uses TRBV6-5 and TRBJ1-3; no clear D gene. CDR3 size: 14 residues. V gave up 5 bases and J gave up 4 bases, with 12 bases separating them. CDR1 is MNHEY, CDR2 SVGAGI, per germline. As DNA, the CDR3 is TGTGCCAGCAGTCCCACGAGGCGAGGAAACACCATATATTTT. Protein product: CASSPTRRGNTIYF.

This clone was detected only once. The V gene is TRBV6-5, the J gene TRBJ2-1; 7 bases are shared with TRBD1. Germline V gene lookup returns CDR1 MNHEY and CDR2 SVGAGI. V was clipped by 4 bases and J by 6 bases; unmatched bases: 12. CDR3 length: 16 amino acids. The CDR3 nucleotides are TGTGCCAGCAGTTTCCTGACAGGGATGGTCGTCAATGAGCAGTTCTTC. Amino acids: CASSFLTGMVVNEQFF.

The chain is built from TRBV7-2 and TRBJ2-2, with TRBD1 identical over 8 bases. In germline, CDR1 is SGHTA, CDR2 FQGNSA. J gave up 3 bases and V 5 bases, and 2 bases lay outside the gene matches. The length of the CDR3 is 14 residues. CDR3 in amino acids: CASSLDRDTGELFF. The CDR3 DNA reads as TGTGCCAGCAGCCTGGACAGGGACACCGGGGAGCTGTTTTTT.

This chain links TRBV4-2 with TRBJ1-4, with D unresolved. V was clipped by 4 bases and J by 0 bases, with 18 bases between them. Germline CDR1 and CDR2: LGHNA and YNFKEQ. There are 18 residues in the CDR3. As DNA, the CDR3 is TGTGCCAGCAGCCCGCAAGTCCTGGAGGAGGCAACTAATGAAAAACTGTTTTTT. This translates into CASSPQVLEEATNEKLFF.

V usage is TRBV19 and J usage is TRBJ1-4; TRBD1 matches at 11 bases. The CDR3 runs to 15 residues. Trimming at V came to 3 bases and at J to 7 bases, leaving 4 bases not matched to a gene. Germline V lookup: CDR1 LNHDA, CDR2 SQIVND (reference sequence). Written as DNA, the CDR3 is TGTGCCAGTAGTATCCCCGGACAGGGGGCTGAAAAACTGTTTTTT. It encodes CASSIPGQGAEKLFF.

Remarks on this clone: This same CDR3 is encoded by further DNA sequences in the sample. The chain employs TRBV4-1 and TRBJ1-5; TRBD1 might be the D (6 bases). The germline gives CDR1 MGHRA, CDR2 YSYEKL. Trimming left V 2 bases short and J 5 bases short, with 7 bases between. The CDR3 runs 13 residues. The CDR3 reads CASSQQGYQPQHF. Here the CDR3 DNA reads TGCGCCAGCAGCCAACAGGGGTATCAGCCCCAGCATTTT.

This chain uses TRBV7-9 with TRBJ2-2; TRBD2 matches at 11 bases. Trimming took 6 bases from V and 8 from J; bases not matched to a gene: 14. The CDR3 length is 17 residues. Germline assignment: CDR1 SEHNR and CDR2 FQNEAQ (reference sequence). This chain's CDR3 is CASSLLVGLAVMGELFF. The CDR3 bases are TGTGCCAGCAGTCTTCTGGTGGGACTAGCGGTTATGGGGGAGCTGTTTTTT.

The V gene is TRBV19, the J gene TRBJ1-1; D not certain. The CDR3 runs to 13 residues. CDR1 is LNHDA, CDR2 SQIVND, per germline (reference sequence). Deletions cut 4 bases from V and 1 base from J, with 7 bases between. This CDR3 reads CASSTKRNTEAFF. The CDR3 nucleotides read TGTGCCAGTAGTACAAAGAGGAACACTGAAGCTTTCTTT.

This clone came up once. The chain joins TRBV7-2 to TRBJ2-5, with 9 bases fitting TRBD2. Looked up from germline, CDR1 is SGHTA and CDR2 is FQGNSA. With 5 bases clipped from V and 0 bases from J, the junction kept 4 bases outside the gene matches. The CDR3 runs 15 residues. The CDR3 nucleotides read TGTGCCAGCAGCACGACTAGCGGATACCAAGAGACCCAGTACTTC. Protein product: CASSTTSGYQETQYF.

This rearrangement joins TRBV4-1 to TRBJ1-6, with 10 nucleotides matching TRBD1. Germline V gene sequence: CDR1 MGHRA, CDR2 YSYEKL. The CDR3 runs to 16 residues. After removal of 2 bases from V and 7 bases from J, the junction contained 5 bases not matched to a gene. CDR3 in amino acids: CASSQPPGQGNSPLHF. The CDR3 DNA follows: TGCGCCAGCAGCCAACCCCCGGGACAGGGGAATTCACCCCTCCACTTT.

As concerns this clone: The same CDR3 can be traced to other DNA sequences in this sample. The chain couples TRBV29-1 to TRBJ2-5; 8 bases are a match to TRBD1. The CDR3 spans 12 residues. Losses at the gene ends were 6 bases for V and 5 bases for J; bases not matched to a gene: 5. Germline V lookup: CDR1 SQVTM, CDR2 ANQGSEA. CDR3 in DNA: TGCAGCGTCCAGACAGGGGTTGAGACCCAGTACTTC. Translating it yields CSVQTGVETQYF.

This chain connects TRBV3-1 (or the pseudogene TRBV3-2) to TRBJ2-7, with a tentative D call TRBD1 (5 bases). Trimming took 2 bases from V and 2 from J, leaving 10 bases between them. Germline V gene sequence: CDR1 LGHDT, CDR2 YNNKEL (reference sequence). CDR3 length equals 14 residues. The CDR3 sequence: CASSQLGVTYEQYF. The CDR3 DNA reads TGTGCCAGCAGCCAATTAGGGGTTACCTACGAGCAGTACTTC.

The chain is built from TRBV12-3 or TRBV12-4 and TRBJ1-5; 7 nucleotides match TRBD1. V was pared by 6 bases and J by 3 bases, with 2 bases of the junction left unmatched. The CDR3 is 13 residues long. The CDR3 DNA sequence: TGTGCCAGCAGGGGGACAGCCAATCAGCCCCAGCATTTT. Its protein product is CASRGTANQPQHF.

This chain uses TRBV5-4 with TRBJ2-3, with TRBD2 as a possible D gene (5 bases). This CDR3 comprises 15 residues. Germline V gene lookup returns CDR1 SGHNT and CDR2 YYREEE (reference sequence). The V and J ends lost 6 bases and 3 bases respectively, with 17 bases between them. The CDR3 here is CASIRGRAVTDTQYF. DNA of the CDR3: TGTGCCAGCATCCGGGGTAGAGCTGTGACAGATACGCAGTATTTT.

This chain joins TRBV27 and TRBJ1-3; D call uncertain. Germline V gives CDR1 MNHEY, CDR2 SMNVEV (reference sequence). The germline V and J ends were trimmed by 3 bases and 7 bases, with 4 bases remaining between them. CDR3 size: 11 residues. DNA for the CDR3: TGTGCCAGCAGTTTCGGTAACACCATATATTTT. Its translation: CASSFGNTIYF.

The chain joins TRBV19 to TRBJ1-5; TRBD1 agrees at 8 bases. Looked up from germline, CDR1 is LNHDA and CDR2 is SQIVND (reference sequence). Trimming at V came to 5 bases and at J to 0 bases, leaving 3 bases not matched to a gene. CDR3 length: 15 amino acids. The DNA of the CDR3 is TGTGCCAGTAGTTGGACAGGGTATAGCAATCAGCCCCAGCATTTT. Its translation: CASSWTGYSNQPQHF.

CDR3 amino acids: CASSLQGYTEAFF. The CDR3 bases are TGTGCCAGCAGTTTACAGGGATACACTGAAGCTTTCTTT. The gene calls are TRBV6-5 and TRBJ1-1; maybe TRBD1 (6 bases). V shed 4 bases and J shed 3 bases, with 9 bases lying between them. The length of the CDR3 is 13 residues. Germline V CDR1 and CDR2: MNHEY, SVGAGI.